This T cell receptor beta chain was sequenced for a study of human T cells and chemical hapten exposure. V lost 0 bases, J lost 2 bases, and 7 bases lay in between. The CDR3 contains 14 residues. TCRdb passed the RACE reads through MiXCR, listing each CDR3 protein once. The sample yields tens of thousands of distinct CDR3 sequences, 12% to 15% seen once. As to time point: pre-sensitization, week 0. Treatment given: therapeutic diphenylcyclopropenone sensitization with weekly scalp DPC. This clonotype was picked up a small number of times. The TCR sequence derives from a woman aged 50 to 65 with alopecia areata. Some clones in this sample may be carry-over from other donors' samples. The chain combines TRBV23-1 with TRBJ1-1; tentatively, D is TRBD1 (5 bases). TRBV23-1 is an ORF; its function is uncertain. The sequencing here drew on whole blood, taken in connection with sensitization to the hapten diphenylcyclopropenone (DPC). The CDR3 DNA reads TGCGCCAGCAGTCAATCGAGGGGTAACACTGAAGCTTTCTTT. As protein: CASSQSRGNTEAFF.